This T cell receptor (beta chain) was sequenced in a study of blood T cell dynamics during melanoma immunotherapy. The CDR3 is made up of 14 amino acids. The ends were cut back, 2 bases at V and 2 bases at J, with 8 bases in the middle. Germline-derived CDR1 and CDR2 are SSHAT and FNYEAQ (reference sequence). Some clones are missing from TCRdb's copy, which holds only in-frame ones; the method was immunoSEQ multiplex PCR. The sample contains some 13,000 clones, about 90% of which appear only once. Only one count was recorded for this clone. As yet, its antigen is unknown. Whole-study findings and limits: Cell-free DNA CDR3 sequences most resembled the immune-effector CD8+ subset, which was also most clonal.

Time point: pre-treatment baseline. No patient had earlier systemic cancer treatment, concurrent immunosuppressants, or another active cancer. The V call is TRBV7-7, the J call TRBJ2-3; D remains ambiguous. The receptor's source is a human donor with melanoma. The sample was effector memory CD8+ T cells from blood, taken from a patient treated with checkpoint blockade. CDR3 protein: CASSLIGATDTQYF. The CDR3, as DNA: TGTGCCAGCAGCTTAATCGGCGCCACAGATACGCAGTATTTT.